The next 23 T cell receptor beta chains were all read from a single sample in a study of blood T cells in healthy people across ages. Using a J-beta primer mix together with a sample-barcoded 5' primer, a second PCR was run for roughly 6 to 12 cycles. TCRdb processed the 5' RACE reads anew with MiXCR; each CDR3 protein has one entry. The sample lists approximately 690,000 distinct CDR3 sequences; around two fifths were seen once. The sample was blood. The receptors were gathered from a man of 80 years or more in good health.

In its sample, this clonotype was seen a few times. This chain connects TRBV28 to TRBJ2-1; the D is unclear. The V and J ends lost 6 bases and 2 bases respectively, with 11 bases between them. The CDR3 sequence is 14 residues long. Per the germline V gene, CDR1 is MDHEN and CDR2 is SYDVKM. The CDR3 nucleotides read TGTGCCAGCAGCCCTCCCCCACCCTACAATGAGCAGTTCTTC. This sequence encodes CASSPPPPYNEQFF.

This chain connects TRBV15 to TRBJ1-3; D is ambiguous. This CDR3 contains 19 residues. The V end was cut by 0 bases, the J end by 0 bases, with 18 bases between. Germline V gene sequence: CDR1 LNHNV, CDR2 YYDKDF (reference sequence). The DNA of the CDR3 is TGTGCCACCAGCAGAGATCGGCTTTTGGGATCAGGCTCTGGAAACACCATATATTTT. This codes for CATSRDRLLGSGSGNTIYF.

The chain combines TRBV20-1 with TRBJ2-7; 7 nucleotides align to TRBD2. The ends lost 0 bases at V and 2 bases at J; junction bases unmatched: 7. This CDR3 is 15 amino acids long. The V gene's germline CDR1 is DFQATT and CDR2 SNEGSKA (reference sequence). The CDR3 spells CSARDYSGLTYEQYF. The CDR3 DNA reads TGCAGTGCTAGAGATTATAGCGGGCTAACCTACGAGCAGTACTTC.

The chain carries TRBV6-2 or TRBV6-3 and TRBJ2-5, with TRBD1 matching over 7 bases. CDR1 is MNHEY, CDR2 SVGEGT, per germline. With V trimmed by 2 bases and J by 7 bases, 7 bases remained unmatched. CDR3 length: 14 amino acids. The CDR3 sequence is CASSYRGTVMTQYF. CDR3 sequence (DNA): TGTGCCAGCAGTTACAGAGGGACAGTAATGACCCAGTACTTC.

The CDR3 DNA follows: TGTGCCAGCAGTCCTCTTTCCTCGGCGGCAGGGCTTACCTACGAGCAGTACTTC. As protein: CASSPLSSAAGLTYEQYF. This chain connects TRBV27 to TRBJ2-7, with TRBD1 as a possible D gene (5 bases). Germline V CDR1 and CDR2: MNHEY, SMNVEV (reference sequence). The V gene lost 5 bases and the J gene lost 2 bases, with 25 bases spanning the gap. The CDR3 contains 18 residues.

The chain links TRBV6-5 to TRBJ2-7, with D maybe TRBD2 (7 bases). This CDR3 has 15 amino acids. V was trimmed by 7 bases and J by 4 bases, leaving 20 bases between them. Germline lookup yields CDR1 MNHEY and CDR2 SVGAGI. The CDR3 nucleotides are TGTGCCAGCATGGGTTGGGGGGGCGCGGTATACGAGCAGTACTTC. It translates to CASMGWGGAVYEQYF.

This chain links TRBV28 with TRBJ2-4, with D possibly being TRBD1 or TRBD2 (6 bases each). Gene TRBJ2-7 matches the end of the DNA better, so the J call may be wrong. Germline V lookup: CDR1 MDHEN, CDR2 SYDVKM. This CDR3 has 14 residues. The CDR3 protein is CASSSPGAKGEQYF. For the CDR3, the DNA is TGTGCCAGCAGCTCCCCGGGGGCCAAGGGCGAGCAGTACTTC.

This clonotype appeared once. At one boundary the junction diverges from the germline segment, which might be a read error. The genes are TRBV25-1 and TRBJ1-4; no clear D. This CDR3 has 16 amino acids. Germline V CDR1 and CDR2: MGHDK, SYGVNS. DNA of the CDR3: TGTACCAGCAGTGAATATGAGGGATTTGGAGGCGAAAAACTGTTTTTT. As protein: CTSSEYEGFGGEKLFF.

CDR3 coding DNA: TGTGCCAGCCGGCCCCCGCAGGGAAGGGGCACTGAAGCTTTCTTT. Encoded protein: CASRPPQGRGTEAFF. This rearrangement joins TRBV6-2 or TRBV6-3 to TRBJ1-1; perhaps TRBD1 as D (5 bases). CDR1 MNHEY and CDR2 SVGEGT come from the germline V gene. Trimming pared 8 bases from V and 4 bases from J, leaving 20 bases between. There are 15 residues in the CDR3.

This clonotype appeared a few times. V and J are TRBV2 and TRBJ2-4, with D hard to call. Near its end, the DNA agrees better with TRBJ2-7, so the J call may be wrong. CDR1 is SNHLY, CDR2 FYNNEI, per germline. There are 10 residues in the CDR3. CDR3 in DNA: TGTGCCAGCGGATACTACGAGCAGTACTTC. As protein: CASGYYEQYF.

The chain is built from TRBV30 and TRBJ2-3; the D gene is possibly TRBD1 (6 bases). In germline, CDR1 is GTSNPN, CDR2 SVGIG (reference sequence). The CDR3 is 11 residues long. Between the trimmed V and J ends, which lost 8 bases and 7 bases, there was a span of 13 bases. CDR3 sequence: CAGHRVNTQYF. CDR3 nucleotides: TGTGCCGGGCACAGGGTCAATACGCAGTATTTT.

The chain carries TRBV5-1 and TRBJ2-1; no clear D gene. The CDR3 loop spans 13 amino acids. Germline CDR1 SGHRS, CDR2 YFSETQ. V was clipped by 3 bases and J by 5 bases, with 9 bases between them. In DNA form, the CDR3 reads TGCGCCAGCAGCTGGGTCGTTGACAATGAGCAGTTCTTC. This encodes CASSWVVDNEQFF.

This clonotype was picked up one time. The junction differs from germline at one of its ends, possibly a read error. The chain employs TRBV11-2 and TRBJ2-3, with 7 bases aligning to TRBD1. Germline CDR1 and CDR2: SGHAT and FQNNGV. The CDR3 covers 15 residues. Written as DNA, the CDR3 is TGTGTCAGCACTTTCTCTGGGACAGAGACAGATACGCAGTATTTT. It codes for CVSTFSGTETDTQYF.

The sample holds a few counts of this clonotype. The chain is built from TRBV7-2 and TRBJ1-2, with 7 bases matching TRBD1. V shed 5 bases, J shed 8 bases, and the junction held 8 bases outside the gene matches. The CDR3 loop spans 13 amino acids. Germline V gene sequence: CDR1 SGHTA, CDR2 FQGNSA. CDR3 amino acids: CASSPIQGLGYTF. The CDR3 coding sequence is TGTGCCAGCAGCCCGATACAGGGGTTGGGCTACACCTTC.

This clonotype was counted between two and nine times. This chain uses TRBV12-5 with TRBJ2-5, with TRBD2 matching 11 bases. The CDR3 sequence is 16 residues long. The germline V gene has CDR1 LGHNT and CDR2 FRNRAP. V gave up 6 bases and J gave up 4 bases; unmatched junction bases: 10. CDR3 sequence reads: CASGPLLAGGGETQYF. CDR3 nucleotide sequence: TGTGCTAGTGGCCCCCTCTTAGCGGGGGGGGGAGAGACCCAGTACTTC.

This clonotype was seen repeatedly, ten times or more. The chain links TRBV7-2 to TRBJ2-1; perhaps TRBD2 as D (7 bases). This CDR3 contains 17 residues. Germline loops: CDR1 SGHTA, CDR2 FQGNSA. The V end was cut by 1 base, the J end by 2 bases, with 15 bases between. CDR3 DNA sequence: TGTGCCAGCAGCTTAGGGGGGGGCGCCCGTACCTACAATGAGCAGTTCTTC. Its translation is CASSLGGGARTYNEQFF.

In this sample, this clonotype turned up many times. The V gene is TRBV29-1, the J gene TRBJ2-7; TRBD2 might be the D (5 bases). Germline V gene sequence: CDR1 SQVTM, CDR2 ANQGSEA. The CDR3 contains 13 residues. Trimming removed 3 bases at V and 0 bases at J, with 9 bases between. The CDR3 bases are TGCAGCGTTGACGGGAAAAGCTCCTACGAGCAGTACTTC. This sequence encodes CSVDGKSSYEQYF.

This clonotype occurred many times. The V gene is TRBV5-4, the J gene TRBJ2-3, with 7 bases identical to TRBD2. CDR1 SGHNT and CDR2 YYREEE come from the germline V gene (reference sequence). J gave up 0 bases and V 0 bases, and 7 bases lay outside the gene matches. The CDR3 runs to 17 residues. The CDR3 DNA is TGTGCCAGCAGCTTGGGGTTGGCGGGAGCTAGCACAGATACGCAGTATTTT. Encoded protein: CASSLGLAGASTDTQYF.

This clonotype was seen only a few times. The rearrangement uses TRBV3-1 and TRBJ2-4; the match to TRBD1 covers 8 bases. V shed 0 bases and J 14 bases; nucleotides not matched to a gene: 12. The germline CDR1 and CDR2 sequences are LGHDT and YNNKEL (reference sequence). This CDR3 region has 15 residues. The CDR3 here is CASSQDFGQDRVEYF. For the CDR3, the DNA is TGTGCCAGCAGCCAAGATTTCGGACAGGACAGGGTGGAGTACTTC.

The rearrangement uses TRBV11-3 and TRBJ2-5; a possible D gene is TRBD1 (5 bases). With the DNA end fitting TRBJ2-1 better, the J assignment may be wrong. The CDR3 sequence is 13 residues long. CDR1 and CDR2 (germline): SGHNT, YENEEA. This chain's CDR3 is CASSPRGGETQFF. CDR3 coding DNA: TGTGCCAGCAGCCCAAGGGGTGGTGAGACCCAGTTCTTC.

The chain combines TRBV5-1 with TRBJ2-3, with D unclear. This CDR3 is 13 amino acids long. Germline-derived CDR1 and CDR2 are SGHRS and YFSETQ. Trimming stripped 4 bases from V and 2 bases from J, with 8 bases between. The CDR3 loop is CASSRLPTDTQYF. The CDR3 DNA reads TGCGCCAGCAGCCGCCTACCCACAGATACGCAGTATTTT.

This rearrangement joins TRBV4-3 to TRBJ1-1; a weak D match, TRBD1 (5 bases). V gave up 0 bases and J gave up 1 base, with 9 bases separating them. Germline V gene sequence: CDR1 LGHNA, CDR2 YSLEER. The CDR3 consists of 15 residues. This CDR3 reads CASSQEVGRNTEAFF. The CDR3 DNA sequence: TGCGCCAGCAGCCAAGAGGTGGGGCGGAACACTGAAGCTTTCTTT.

This clonotype was seen many times. CDR3 nucleotide sequence: TGTGCCAGCAGCCTCCCGGGACAGGGCACAGATACGCAGTATTTT. This translates into CASSLPGQGTDTQYF. The genes are TRBV9 and TRBJ2-3; 8 nucleotides line up with TRBD1. The CDR3 contains 15 residues. J lost 1 base, V lost 4 bases, and 5 bases had no gene match. Germline values: CDR1 SGDLS, CDR2 YYNGEE.